The clone carrying this TCR beta chain was detected only a few times. The record originates from a study of tumor-infiltrating lymphocytes in primary liver carcinoma. Study in general: Surgical resection treated primary liver carcinoma in the patients. Samples yielded about 3.65 to 7.13 million productive TCRbeta reads, similar across tissue types.

Germline DNA was also extracted, and blood RNA was taken from unsorted whole blood. At sampling, these chronic HBV carriers had received no treatment. CDR1 and CDR2 (germline): SGHAT, FQDESV (reference sequence). The CDR3 runs 13 residues. Trimming pared 2 bases from V and 2 bases from J, leaving 7 bases between. A constant-region primer primed TCR beta cDNA synthesis from 400 to 550 ng of total RNA. TCR beta libraries came from three nested multiplex PCR rounds using slightly modified ARM-PCR. Running about 11 cycles apiece, the first two PCR rounds relied on TRBV1-TRBV30 forward primers together with a C-beta reverse primer. In TCRdb, the multiplex PCR reads were re-called with MiXCR into one record per CDR3 protein. The sample yields some 200,000 distinct CDR3 sequences, about 61% seen once.

The rearrangement uses TRBV11-1 and TRBJ2-7; D remains unclear. The sample was peripheral blood. This clonotype was sampled from a woman aged 60-70 years with primary liver carcinoma and hepatitis B virus infection. The CDR3 sequence: CASSLRSPYEQYF. The CDR3, as DNA: TGTGCCAGCAGCTTAAGATCGCCCTACGAGCAGTACTTC.